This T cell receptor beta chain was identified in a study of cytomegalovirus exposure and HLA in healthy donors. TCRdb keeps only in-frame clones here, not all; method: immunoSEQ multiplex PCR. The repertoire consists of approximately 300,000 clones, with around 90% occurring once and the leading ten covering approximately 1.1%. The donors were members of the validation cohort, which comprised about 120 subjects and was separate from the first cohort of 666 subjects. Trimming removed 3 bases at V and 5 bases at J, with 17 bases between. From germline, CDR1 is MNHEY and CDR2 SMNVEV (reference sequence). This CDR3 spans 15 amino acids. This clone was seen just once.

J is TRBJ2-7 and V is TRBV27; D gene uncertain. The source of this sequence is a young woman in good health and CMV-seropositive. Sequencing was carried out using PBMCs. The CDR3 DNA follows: TGTGCCAGCAGTTTGTCGGTAGCCTCGTTTAACGAGCAGTACTTC. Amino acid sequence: CASSLSVASFNEQYF.